Listed below are T cell receptor beta chains from one sample, sequenced in a study of blood T cell repertoires in COVID-19. Repertoires were generated with immunoSEQ multiplex PCR, while TCRdb's copy carries only in-frame clones and drops some. The sample consists of about 190,000 clones, approximately 90% of them appearing once. The sequencing input was peripheral blood. The receptors come from a human donor in a cohort sampled during active COVID-19. Each CDR3 is given with its conserved first and last residue. D genes are given only for firm matches. Clone size is shown for a subset of rows, as once, few, many or a class of expanded clone.

TRBD2,-,TRBV5-1,TRBJ2-5,CASSSGTSAKETQYF,TGCGCCAGCAGCTCCGGGACTAGCGCGAAAGAGACCCAGTACTTC
TRBD2,once,TRBV5-4,TRBJ2-5,CASSAGVAGGQETQYF,TGTGCCAGCAGCGCTGGAGTGGCGGGGGGCCAAGAGACCCAGTACTTC
-,-,TRBV11-1,TRBJ2-1,CASSLEGGEQFF,TGTGCCAGCAGCCTGGAGGGGGGGGAACAGTTCTTC
-,-,TRBV19,TRBJ2-2,CASSITPRLTGELFF,TGTGCCAGTAGTATTACCCCTAGATTGACCGGGGAGCTGTTTTTT
-,-,TRBV7-8,TRBJ2-7,CASSLAGSSYEQYF,TGTGCCAGCAGCTTAGCTGGCTCCTCCTACGAGCAGTACTTC
TRBD2,-,TRBV10-3,TRBJ2-5,CAIRRGRGGQETQYF,TGTGCCATTAGGAGAGGGCGGGGGGGCCAAGAGACCCAGTACTTC
TRBD1,-,TRBV30,TRBJ2-7,CAWSADRDHEQYF,TGTGCCTGGAGTGCGGACAGGGACCACGAGCAGTACTTC
TRBD2,-,TRBV5-1,TRBJ2-2,CASSLGLALTGELFF,TGCGCCAGCAGCTTGGGACTAGCGTTAACCGGGGAGCTGTTTTTT
TRBD1,-,TRBV4-1,TRBJ1-1,CASSPGQGRVTEAFF,TGCGCCAGCAGTCCTGGACAGGGGAGGGTCACTGAAGCTTTCTTT
-,-,TRBV21-1,TRBJ2-7,CASSKVCSGRMEQYF,TGTGCCAGCAGCAAAGTTTGTAGCGGGAGGATGGAGCAGTACTTC
-,-,TRBV4-2,TRBJ1-4,CASSQDGEEHEKLFF,TGTGCCAGCAGCCAAGATGGGGAGGAGCATGAAAAACTGTTTTTT
TRBD2,-,TRBV30,TRBJ2-3,CAWSNEGLGADTQYF,TGTGCCTGGAGTAACGAAGGACTAGGGGCAGATACGCAGTATTTT
TRBD2,-,TRBV5-1,TRBJ2-5,CASRGASGGVPQETQYF,TGCGCCAGCAGGGGCGCTAGCGGGGGGGTACCCCAAGAGACCCAGTACTTC